What follows are 20 T cell receptor beta chains derived from one specimen sequenced in a study of EBV T-cell therapy then PD-1 blockade in nasopharyngeal carcinoma. TCRdb's copy holds only in-frame clones and misses some; the assay was immunoSEQ multiplex PCR. The table has around 13,000 clones, 84% seen once; the top ten hold less than 35%. The treatment is: AdE1-LMPpoly-expanded autologous EBV-specific T-cell therapy followed by anti-PD-1 nivolumab. The antigens these receptors bind are not known. Here the sequenced sample was CD8+ T cells from blood, taken at day 105 from a patient whose treatment included autologous EBV-specific T cells and nivolumab. The receptors come from a middle-aged man with nasopharyngeal carcinoma.

This sequence joins TRBV2 and TRBJ2-7; unclear D gene. Trimming cost V 7 bases and J 6 bases, with 7 bases left between them. The germline CDR1 and CDR2 sequences are SNHLY and FYNNEI. The CDR3 totals 10 residues. The CDR3 spells CASIDFEQYF. For the CDR3, the DNA is TGTGCCAGCATTGACTTCGAGCAGTACTTC.

The chain recombines TRBV4-3 with TRBJ1-2; the match to TRBD1 covers 9 bases. The CDR3 spans 13 residues. CDR1 and CDR2 from the germline V gene are LGHNA and YSLEER. Trimming at V came to 4 bases and at J to 10 bases, leaving 7 bases not matched to a gene. The CDR3, as DNA: TGCGCCAGCAGCCCCCGGACAGGGGTCGACTACACCTTC. This sequence encodes CASSPRTGVDYTF.

Turning to this clone: Other DNA sequences within the sample encode an identical CDR3. The rearrangement uses TRBV10-3 and TRBJ1-5; 10 nucleotides line up with TRBD1. Trimming at V came to 10 bases and at J to 10 bases, leaving 13 bases not matched to a gene. The V gene's germline CDR1 is ENHRY and CDR2 SYGVKD. This CDR3 region has 14 residues. The CDR3 DNA is TGTGCCACATCGCGGGACAGGGGCCGCCAACCCCAGCATTTT. It translates to CATSRDRGRQPQHF.

CDR3 nucleotides: TGTGCCAGTAGCCTCAGGGGATTCCACGAGCAGTACTTC. It codes for CASSLRGFHEQYF. V and J are TRBV19 and TRBJ2-7; a weak D match, TRBD1 (6 bases). V lost 6 bases and J lost 5, with 14 bases in between. The germline V gene has CDR1 LNHDA and CDR2 SQIVND (reference sequence). The CDR3 contains 13 residues.

The rearrangement uses TRBV28 and TRBJ2-7, with 8 bases lining up with TRBD1. Germline trimming cut 2 bases from V and 6 bases from J; bases unmatched to any gene: 6. Germline CDR1 is MDHEN and CDR2 is SYDVKM. The CDR3 has 14 amino acids. This CDR3 is CASSLRQGAREQYF. In DNA form, the CDR3 reads TGTGCCAGCAGTTTACGCCAGGGGGCACGCGAGCAGTACTTC.

This clone was detected only a few times. This chain uses TRBV5-1 with TRBJ1-6; no firm D call. The CDR3 extends over 14 amino acids. The V end was cut by 1 base, the J end by 7 bases, with 9 bases between. Germline V gives CDR1 SGHRS, CDR2 YFSETQ. The CDR3 reads CASSLWSENSPLHF. In DNA form, the CDR3 reads TGCGCCAGCAGCTTGTGGTCAGAGAATTCACCCCTCCACTTT.

This chain links TRBV24-1 with TRBJ2-7, with 7 nucleotides matching TRBD2. J was trimmed by 4 bases and V by 7 bases; bases with no gene match: 3. CDR3 size: 12 residues. Germline V CDR1 and CDR2: KGHDR, SFDVKD. In DNA form, the CDR3 reads TGTGCCACCAGAGGGGAGGGTTACGAGCAGTACTTC. Translated, it gives CATRGEGYEQYF.

V gene TRBV3-1 (or the pseudogene TRBV3-2) combines with J gene TRBJ2-7, with 8 bases aligning to TRBD1. J gave up 0 bases and V 0 bases, and 7 bases lay outside the gene matches. This CDR3 has 17 residues. The V gene's germline CDR1 is LGHDT and CDR2 YNNKEL (reference sequence). CDR3 coding DNA: TGTGCCAGCAGCCAAGATATCGGGACAGGTCGCTCCTACGAGCAGTACTTC. Translated: CASSQDIGTGRSYEQYF.

The rearrangement joins TRBV5-1 to TRBJ2-7; 7 bases line up with TRBD2. V gave up 2 bases and J gave up 6 bases; unmatched junction bases: 2. The germline V gene encodes CDR1 SGHRS and CDR2 YFSETQ. This CDR3 is built from 12 residues. CDR3 bases: TGCGCCAGCAGCTTTGGGGGGGGCGAGCAGTACTTC. This gives the protein CASSFGGGEQYF.

CDR3 in DNA: TGTGCCAGCAGCTTTCAGGGGAAGGAGGACGAGCAGTACTTC. Translated: CASSFQGKEDEQYF. The chain employs TRBV5-4 and TRBJ2-7, with D possibly matching TRBD1 (6 bases). CDR3 size: 14 residues. In germline, CDR1 is SGHNT, CDR2 YYREEE (reference sequence). V lost 2 bases and J 5 bases, leaving 14 bases between the germline ends.

V is TRBV5-5 and J is TRBJ1-2, with D perhaps TRBD1 (5 bases). CDR3 size: 13 residues. The V end lost 2 bases, the J end lost 8 bases, and 13 bases lay between the germline ends. Germline V CDR1 and CDR2: SGHKS, YYEKEE (reference sequence). CDR3 sequence: CASSFSSGYGYTF. In DNA form, the CDR3 reads TGTGCCAGCAGCTTCTCATCAGGGTACGGCTACACCTTC.

The chain links TRBV7-6 to TRBJ1-3; no firm D call. Germline values: CDR1 SGHVS, CDR2 FNYEAQ. V was cut by 4 bases and J by 0 bases, with 10 bases left in between. This CDR3 has 15 amino acids. The CDR3 is CASSSLIDSGNTIYF. As DNA, the CDR3 is TGTGCCAGCAGCTCCTTGATAGACTCTGGAAACACCATATATTTT.

The V gene is TRBV21-1, the J gene TRBJ2-6. TRBV21-1 is listed as a pseudogene. This CDR3 region has 19 residues. The DNA of the CDR3 is TGTGCCAGCAGCACTAACGGAGAGGGGAAATCCTCTGGGGCCAACGTCCTGACTTTC. Translation gives CASSTNGEGKSSGANVLTF.

This clone appeared once. The chain joins TRBV7-9 to TRBJ2-1; 7 bases align to TRBD1. V shed 5 bases, J shed 10 bases, and the junction held 5 bases outside the gene matches. The CDR3 runs 12 residues. The germline CDR1 and CDR2 sequences are SEHNR and FQNEAQ (reference sequence). The CDR3 region is CASSNPTGEQFF. The CDR3, as DNA: TGTGCCAGCAGCAATCCGACAGGGGAGCAGTTCTTC.

The J gene is TRBJ1-2, the V gene TRBV6-1; TRBD1 might be the D (6 bases). V lost 8 bases and J lost 4, with 8 bases in between. The CDR3 is made up of 11 amino acids. Germline loops: CDR1 MNHNS, CDR2 SASEGT. CDR3 region: CASRTVYGYTF. The CDR3 nucleotides read TGTGCCAGCCGGACAGTCTATGGCTACACCTTC.

The genes are TRBV7-9 and TRBJ1-2; 8 bases are a match to TRBD1. Germline CDR1 and CDR2: SEHNR and FQNEAQ (reference sequence). The CDR3 is 15 residues long. The J segment lost 2 bases and the V segment lost 0 bases, leaving 2 bases of the junction unmatched. CDR3 sequence reads: CASSLARGQNYGYTF. The CDR3 DNA sequence: TGTGCCAGCAGCTTAGCCAGGGGGCAGAACTATGGCTACACCTTC.

The chain employs TRBV5-1 and TRBJ1-4, with D possibly matching TRBD1 (5 bases). The CDR3 is made up of 17 amino acids. The V end was cut by 3 bases, the J end by 0 bases, with 15 bases between. Germline CDR1 and CDR2: SGHRS and YFSETQ. The CDR3 protein is CASSWDRDGATNEKLFF. The CDR3 DNA reads TGCGCCAGCAGCTGGGACCGGGACGGAGCAACTAATGAAAAACTGTTTTTT.

The J gene is TRBJ2-5, the V gene TRBV4-1; no reliable D call. The CDR3 has 12 residues. Per germline, CDR1 MGHRA and CDR2 YSYEKL. Trimming removed 5 bases at V and 7 bases at J, with 11 bases between. The CDR3 DNA reads TGCGCCAGCAGCGGGCCGGACGGGACCCAGTACTTC. Its protein product is CASSGPDGTQYF.

Only one count was recorded for this clone. The rearrangement uses TRBV19 and TRBJ2-7; 8 nucleotides line up with TRBD1. With V trimmed by 8 bases and J by 3 bases, 6 bases remained unmatched. Germline V gene data show CDR1 as LNHDA and CDR2 as SQIVND (reference sequence). This CDR3 spans 13 amino acids. The CDR3 sequence: CASGRTGHYEQYF. The CDR3 bases are TGTGCCAGTGGGCGGACAGGGCACTACGAGCAGTACTTC.

This clone was recorded once. The V and J genes are TRBV6-1 and TRBJ2-7, with TRBD1 matching 11 bases. The junction had 1 base not matched to a gene; V was cut back by 0 bases and J by 3 bases. The CDR3 is made up of 15 amino acids. Germline V gene sequence: CDR1 MNHNS, CDR2 SASEGT. CDR3 region: CASSEAGTGGYEQYF. CDR3 DNA: TGTGCCAGCAGTGAAGCCGGGACAGGGGGCTACGAGCAGTACTTC.